The 26 T cell receptor beta chains presented below share a single source sample, sequenced in a study of cytomegalovirus exposure and HLA in healthy donors. PCR involved 60 Vbeta and 13 Jbeta primers. Libraries were prepared by immunoSEQ multiplex PCR; TCRdb keeps only in-frame clonotypes and omits some of them. The table records about 120,000 clones, 70% to 90% of them present only once. The sample was PBMCs. Receptors were obtained from a man aged 18 to 29 in good health and CMV-seropositive.

The chain employs TRBV5-4 and TRBJ2-5; 9 bases map to TRBD2. With V trimmed by 5 bases and J by 5 bases, 10 bases remained unmatched. The CDR3 is 15 residues long. Germline V gene data show CDR1 as SGHNT and CDR2 as YYREEE (reference sequence). CDR3 loop: CASSPLAGHRETQYF. DNA for the CDR3: TGTGCCAGCAGTCCCCTAGCGGGGCACCGGGAGACCCAGTACTTC.

This rearrangement joins TRBV20-1 to TRBJ1-4; no clear D. Germline CDR1 is DFQATT and CDR2 is SNEGSKA (reference sequence). Trimming pared 5 bases from V and 8 bases from J, leaving 6 bases between. The CDR3 is 10 residues long. CDR3 sequence (DNA): TGCAGTGCTTCCAGAGAAAAACTGTTTTTT. It specifies CSASREKLFF.

The V call is TRBV27, the J call TRBJ1-3, with 7 bases matching TRBD1. The V and J ends lost 6 bases and 2 bases, in that order; junction bases with no gene match: 7. CDR3 length equals 15 residues. Per germline, CDR1 MNHEY and CDR2 SMNVEV (reference sequence). Here the CDR3 DNA reads TGTGCCAGCAGCCCGACAGGGTCAGCTGGAAACACCATATATTTT. The encoded protein is CASSPTGSAGNTIYF.

The CDR3 reads CASTPVQEKNIQYF. As DNA, the CDR3 is TGTGCCAGCACCCCCGTGCAGGAAAAAAACATTCAGTACTTC. The chain recombines TRBV7-9 with TRBJ2-4; D not resolved. In germline, CDR1 is SEHNR, CDR2 FQNEAQ (reference sequence). This CDR3 spans 14 amino acids. V lost 7 bases and J lost 4, with 14 bases in between.

The rearrangement uses TRBV7-2 and TRBJ2-2, with TRBD1 as a possible D gene (6 bases). Germline loops: CDR1 SGHTA, CDR2 FQGNSA. The ends were cut back, 5 bases at V and 1 base at J, with 11 bases in the middle. CDR3 length: 15 residues. This CDR3 reads CASSNPQGNTGELFF. The CDR3 nucleotides are TGTGCCAGCAGCAACCCACAGGGGAACACCGGGGAGCTGTTTTTT.

This clone was detected a few times. The chain employs TRBV19 and TRBJ2-7, with D tentatively TRBD2 (6 bases). The CDR3 is made up of 13 amino acids. Germline CDR1 and CDR2: LNHDA and SQIVND (reference sequence). V was pared by 7 bases and J by 2 bases, with 12 bases between. The CDR3 loop is CASKEGPTYEQYF. CDR3 coding DNA: TGTGCCAGTAAGGAGGGGCCCACCTACGAGCAGTACTTC.

V usage is TRBV7-3 and J usage is TRBJ1-1; no definite D call. CDR1 is SGHTA and CDR2 is FQGTGA in the germline V gene. Trimming removed 4 bases from V and 1 base from J, with 7 bases in between. This CDR3 is built from 13 residues. Written as DNA, the CDR3 is TGTGCCAGCAGCTCTGGGCCGAACACTGAAGCTTTCTTT. Its protein is CASSSGPNTEAFF.

The J gene is TRBJ2-1, the V gene TRBV9; D not certain. V was trimmed by 6 bases and J by 7 bases, leaving 11 bases between them. The germline gives CDR1 SGDLS, CDR2 YYNGEE. The CDR3 is 12 amino acids. The CDR3 DNA sequence: TGTGCCAGCACCGATGTAGAAAATGAGCAGTTCTTC. Its translation is CASTDVENEQFF.

The chain carries TRBV7-9 and TRBJ2-5; D possibly corresponds to TRBD2 (5 bases). Trimming took off 3 bases at V and 2 bases at J, with 10 bases between the two ends. From germline, CDR1 is SEHNR and CDR2 FQNEAQ (reference sequence). This CDR3 is 14 amino acids long. CDR3 region: CASSFSGGQETQYF. The CDR3 coding sequence is TGTGCCAGCAGCTTTTCTGGAGGTCAAGAGACCCAGTACTTC.

The chain recombines TRBV28 with TRBJ1-1; no definite D call. V gave up 3 bases and J gave up 4 bases, with 18 bases separating them. Germline V CDR1 and CDR2: MDHEN, SYDVKM. The CDR3 runs 16 residues. The CDR3 protein is CASSFSPPPGGTEAFF. The CDR3 DNA reads TGTGCCAGCAGTTTTTCCCCCCCTCCCGGCGGCACTGAAGCTTTCTTT.

V and J are TRBV19 and TRBJ2-2, with D maybe TRBD1 (6 bases). The CDR3 contains 14 residues. V gave up 1 base and J gave up 6 bases, with 9 bases separating them. Germline CDR1 is LNHDA and CDR2 is SQIVND (reference sequence). This chain's CDR3 is CASSIGTVPGELFF. The CDR3 nucleotides read TGTGCCAGTAGTATAGGGACAGTTCCCGGGGAGCTGTTTTTT.

The chain has TRBV4-1 and TRBJ2-6; D is perhaps TRBD2 (6 bases). The ends were cut back, 5 bases at V and 3 bases at J, with 14 bases in the middle. This CDR3 region has 16 residues. Germline V gene lookup returns CDR1 MGHRA and CDR2 YSYEKL. CDR3 sequence: CASSEGGRGGANVLTF. For the CDR3, the DNA is TGCGCCAGCAGCGAAGGTGGGCGGGGTGGGGCCAACGTCCTGACTTTC.

The chain is built from TRBV5-1 and TRBJ1-1; no definite D call. V lost 2 bases and J lost 1, with 12 bases in between. Germline-derived CDR1 and CDR2 are SGHRS and YFSETQ. This CDR3 is built from 15 residues. This chain's CDR3 is CASSFEGRGNTEAFF. The CDR3 nucleotides are TGCGCCAGCAGCTTCGAAGGTCGGGGGAACACTGAAGCTTTCTTT.

The rearrangement uses TRBV11-2 and TRBJ1-1; 12 bases fit TRBD1. This CDR3 is 16 amino acids long. Germline trimming cut 5 bases from V and 5 bases from J; bases unmatched to any gene: 9. CDR1 is SGHAT and CDR2 is FQNNGV in the germline V gene. CDR3 protein: CASSPRDRGRDTEAFF. CDR3 DNA sequence: TGTGCCAGCAGCCCTCGGGACAGGGGGCGAGATACTGAAGCTTTCTTT.

This clone has a single count. The chain uses TRBV6-4 and TRBJ2-1; TRBD2 matches 11 bases. Germline-derived CDR1 and CDR2 are MRHNA and SNTAGT. The CDR3 extends over 18 amino acids. V gave up 6 bases and J gave up 1 base; unmatched junction bases: 11. Here the CDR3 reads CASSPGTSGGLSYNEQFF. The CDR3 nucleotides are TGTGCCAGCAGCCCCGGGACTAGCGGCGGTTTGTCCTACAATGAGCAGTTCTTC.

This chain connects TRBV6-5 to TRBJ2-7; perhaps TRBD1 as D (6 bases). V was trimmed by 6 bases and J by 1 base, leaving 13 bases between them. Per germline, CDR1 MNHEY and CDR2 SVGAGI. The CDR3 is 14 residues long. CDR3 coding DNA: TGTGCCAGCAGAACCGGGACAAGGTCCTACGAGCAGTACTTC. Translating it yields CASRTGTRSYEQYF.

This chain joins TRBV27 and TRBJ2-2, with a weak D call TRBD2 (6 bases). V lost 3 bases and J lost 4, with 9 bases in between. The CDR3 has 14 residues. Germline V lookup: CDR1 MNHEY, CDR2 SMNVEV (reference sequence). CDR3 nucleotide sequence: TGTGCCAGCAGTTTTATGGAGGGCACCGGGGAGCTGTTTTTT. It yields the protein CASSFMEGTGELFF.

The CDR3 DNA is TGTGCCAGCAGTTCTCACTTGTATTGGTCTTTGGGCTACACCTTC. Residues: CASSSHLYWSLGYTF. This chain links TRBV6-5 with TRBJ1-2; D call uncertain. Deletions cut 4 bases from V and 8 bases from J, with 20 bases between. The CDR3 covers 15 residues. Germline assignment: CDR1 MNHEY and CDR2 SVGAGI.

This sequence joins TRBV28 and TRBJ1-6, with 8 nucleotides matching TRBD1. J gave up 9 bases and V 6 bases, and 7 bases lay outside the gene matches. Germline V CDR1 and CDR2: MDHEN, SYDVKM. The CDR3 extends over 14 amino acids. Here the CDR3 DNA reads TGTGCCAGCAGCAACAGGGGGATCAGTTCACCCCTCCACTTT. It yields the protein CASSNRGISSPLHF.

The chain employs TRBV29-1 and TRBJ2-7; 8 nucleotides agree with TRBD1. This CDR3 comprises 13 residues. Germline CDR1 is SQVTM and CDR2 is ANQGSEA. With V trimmed by 6 bases and J by 2 bases, 6 bases remained unmatched. CDR3 bases: TGCAGCGTCTTGACAGGGGAAACCTACGAGCAGTACTTC. It encodes CSVLTGETYEQYF.

V and J are TRBV19 and TRBJ2-7; D is possibly TRBD1 (5 bases). The V gene lost 5 bases and the J gene lost 5 bases, with 19 bases spanning the gap. CDR1 is LNHDA, CDR2 SQIVND, per germline (reference sequence). The CDR3 has 15 residues. The CDR3 loop is CASSGWATGQDEQYF. In nucleotides, the CDR3 is TGTGCCAGTAGTGGGTGGGCAACAGGTCAGGACGAGCAGTACTTC.

This chain uses TRBV7-9 with TRBJ2-1; 12 bases align to TRBD1. V gave up 4 bases and J gave up 7 bases; unmatched junction bases: 5. The germline V gene has CDR1 SEHNR and CDR2 FQNEAQ (reference sequence). The CDR3 is 15 amino acids. The CDR3 protein is CASSWDRGQGNEQFF. The CDR3 DNA is TGTGCCAGCAGCTGGGACAGGGGGCAAGGGAATGAGCAGTTCTTC.

This rearrangement joins TRBV6-6 to TRBJ2-2; the D gene is possibly TRBD1 (6 bases). The CDR3 loop spans 16 amino acids. V was trimmed by 2 bases and J by 1 base, leaving 11 bases between them. Per germline, CDR1 MNHNY and CDR2 SVGAGI (reference sequence). This CDR3 reads CASSYGGQGNTGELFF. CDR3 sequence (DNA): TGTGCCAGCAGTTACGGGGGCCAGGGGAACACCGGGGAGCTGTTTTTT.

The chain couples TRBV19 to TRBJ2-1; D ambiguous. CDR1 and CDR2 from the germline V gene are LNHDA and SQIVND (reference sequence). The germline V and J ends were trimmed by 4 bases and 7 bases, with 8 bases remaining between them. CDR3 length: 12 amino acids. CDR3 sequence: CASSTSWNEQFF. Here the CDR3 DNA reads TGTGCCAGTAGTACTAGTTGGAATGAGCAGTTCTTC.

This sequence joins TRBV14 and TRBJ1-4, with a weak D call TRBD1 (6 bases). CDR1 and CDR2 from the germline V gene are SGHDN and FVKESK. V was trimmed by 1 base and J by 8 bases, leaving 23 bases between them. The CDR3 totals 18 residues. CDR3 in amino acids: CASSQALGRGGSREKLFF. As DNA, the CDR3 is TGTGCCAGCAGCCAAGCTCTCGGAAGGGGGGGAAGTCGCGAAAAACTGTTTTTT.

The rearrangement uses TRBV7-9 and TRBJ1-2; 8 nucleotides agree with TRBD1. Germline values: CDR1 SEHNR, CDR2 FQNEAQ (reference sequence). CDR3 length: 15 residues. Unmatched junction bases numbered 5, after V lost 5 bases and J lost 0 bases. CDR3 in amino acids: CASSAGQGANYGYTF. The DNA of the CDR3 is TGTGCCAGCAGCGCCGGACAGGGAGCTAACTATGGCTACACCTTC.